This T cell receptor (beta chain) was documented in a study of human T cells and chemical hapten exposure. Whole-study context: An approximately 2 cm by approximately 2 cm inner upper arm patch received 2% DPC for sensitization. Patients, a majority of them female, were diagnosed with alopecia areata, totalis or universalis. The study, taken as a whole, reports: Alopecia affecting every donor means their immune response may not match healthy people's.

There are 14 residues in the CDR3. In germline, CDR1 is SGHTA, CDR2 FQGNSA. The V and J ends lost 0 bases and 2 bases respectively, with 7 bases between them. MiXCR, run by TCRdb on the RACE reads, gives a single entry per CDR3 protein. This sample carries around 42,000 distinct CDR3 sequences, 9.5% to 10% of them seen once, and the ten largest clones take roughly 13%. This clonotype was detected ten times or more. Its matching antigen is unknown. Time point in this sample: patch test 2, 6 weeks after DPC sensitization. Treatment described: therapeutic diphenylcyclopropenone sensitization with weekly scalp DPC. Extraction yielded total RNA from whole blood (unfractionated).

Sequencing used whole blood, obtained in connection with sensitization to the hapten diphenylcyclopropenone (DPC). The TCR was taken from a woman aged 25 to 39 with alopecia areata. Some clones in this sample may be carry-over from other donors' samples. The chain couples TRBV7-2 to TRBJ1-2; D not resolved. CDR3 DNA sequence: TGTGCCAGCAGCTTAGCCCTAGGAAACTATGGCTACACCTTC. It specifies CASSLALGNYGYTF.